This record concerns one T cell receptor (beta chain) sequence. The record originates from a study of T cell changes during pregnancy in multiple sclerosis. This CDR3 contains 13 residues. CDR1 SGHDT and CDR2 YYEEEE come from the germline V gene. The V and J ends lost 4 bases and 4 bases, in that order; junction bases with no gene match: 4. The assay was immunoSEQ multiplex PCR, and TCRdb's table has in-frame clones only and misses some. Of 60,000 to 90,000 clones in the sample, more than 85% were seen once. The chain uses TRBV5-6 and TRBJ2-7; 8 bases line up with TRBD2. This TCR derives from a female donor in good health, enrolled as a control in a pregnancy study. The sample in question was peripheral blood, obtained in the first trimester of pregnancy. CDR3 sequence: CASSLSGEYEQYF. In nucleotides, the CDR3 is TGTGCCAGCAGCCTTAGCGGGGAGTACGAGCAGTACTTC. Supplemented by reference TRBV5-6 and TRBJ2-7, the full variable domain reads DAGVTQSPTHLIKTRGQQVTLRCSPKSGHDTVSWYQQALGQGPQFIFQYYEEEERQRGNFPDRFSGHQFPNYSSELNVNALLLGDSALYLCASSLSGEYEQYFGPGTRLTVT.